This T cell receptor (beta chain) was captured in a study of radiation and T cells in renal cell carcinoma. Germline CDR1 and CDR2: LNHDA and SQIVND (reference sequence). The trim removed 3 bases at V and 4 bases at J, leaving 10 bases unmatched. This CDR3 is built from 17 residues. General observations from the study: In blood, top tumor clones expanded by 2 weeks, shrinking by 4.

In regard to this clone: What it recognizes is unknown.

Profiling relied on immunoSEQ multiplex PCR, and the TCRdb table lists in-frame clones only, not all of them. The sample shows some 81,000 clones, roughly nine tenths of them seen only once. As to time point: blood 4 weeks post-SBRT, at nephrectomy. Indicated treatment: 15 Gy SBRT to primary tumor, nephrectomy 4 weeks later. Nephrectomy followed 15 Gy stereotactic body radiation by 4 weeks. Clear cell pathology was present in this patient's renal cell carcinoma. Source: blood, taken from a patient whose treatment included radiotherapy and nephrectomy. The sequence derives from a woman in her sixties or seventies with renal cell carcinoma. The chain has TRBV19 and TRBJ2-3; 10 nucleotides align to TRBD2. This chain's CDR3 is CASSMGGGLAVSDTQYF. The CDR3 DNA reads as TGTGCCAGTAGTATGGGGGGAGGACTAGCGGTTTCAGATACGCAGTATTTT.